This is a list of T cell receptor beta chains from one sample in a study of cytomegalovirus exposure and HLA in healthy donors. The data were produced by immunoSEQ multiplex PCR, yet TCRdb's version contains in-frame clones alone and is incomplete. The sample consists of about 120,000 clones, around a tenth of them appearing once. The sample comprised PBMCs. These receptors were obtained from a young man in good health and CMV-seronegative. Each CDR3 is given with its conserved first and last residue. A D gene is named only where the DNA matches it firmly. Clone size is given for some rows only: seen once, a few or many times, or a class if the clone is expanded.

abundance | d_gene | j_gene | v_gene | CDR3nt | CDR3aa
- | - | TRBJ1-3 | TRBV19 | TGTGCCAGTAGTATTGCCAGCTCTGGAAACACCATATATTTT | CASSIASSGNTIYF
- | TRBD2 | TRBJ2-7 | TRBV7-2 | TGTGCCAGCAGCTTAATGGGCGGGGGGTCCTACGAGCAGTACTTC | CASSLMGGGSYEQYF
- | - | TRBJ2-1 | TRBV7-2 | TGTGCCAGCAGCTTAGTGGGGGGTGAGCAGTTCTTC | CASSLVGGEQFF
few | - | TRBJ1-5 | TRBV19 | TGTGCCAGTAGATCTTACGGGACACCTAATCGGGATCAGCCCCAGCATTTT | CASRSYGTPNRDQPQHF
- | TRBD1 | TRBJ2-7 | TRBV25-1 | TGTGCCAGCAGTGCGTGGGGACAGGGTACCTACGAGCAGTACTTC | CASSAWGQGTYEQYF
- | TRBD2 | TRBJ2-7 | TRBV28 | TGTGCCAGCAGTTTAGAGACTAGCGGGCTATTAAGCTACGAGCAGTACTTC | CASSLETSGLLSYEQYF
- | TRBD1 | TRBJ1-4 | TRBV2 | TGTGCCAGCAGTGGACAGGGAGTCGAAAAACTGTTTTTT | CASSGQGVEKLFF
- | - | TRBJ1-3 | TRBV11-3 | TGTGCCAGCAGCTTAGTAGGGGCCCAGGTATCTGGAAACACCATATATTTT | CASSLVGAQVSGNTIYF
- | - | TRBJ1-1 | TRBV18 | TGTGCCAGCTCACCGAGGGGGGGAACTGACACTGAAGCTTTCTTT | CASSPRGGTDTEAFF
- | - | TRBJ1-1 | TRBV23-1 | TGCGCCAGCAGTCAATCGTACAGGGAGAACACTGAAGCTTTCTTT | CASSQSYRENTEAFF